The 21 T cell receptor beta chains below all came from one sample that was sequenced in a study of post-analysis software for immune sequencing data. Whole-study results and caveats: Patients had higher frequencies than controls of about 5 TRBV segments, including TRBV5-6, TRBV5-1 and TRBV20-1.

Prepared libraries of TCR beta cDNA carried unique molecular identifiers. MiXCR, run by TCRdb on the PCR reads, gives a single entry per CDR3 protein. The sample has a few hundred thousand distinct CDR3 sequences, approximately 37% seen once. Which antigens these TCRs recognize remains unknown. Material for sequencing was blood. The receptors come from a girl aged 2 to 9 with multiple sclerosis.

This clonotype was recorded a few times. CDR3: CSVEGRHLDTQYF. The CDR3 DNA reads TGCAGCGTTGAAGGGCGCCACCTCGATACGCAGTATTTT. The genes are TRBV29-1 and TRBJ2-3; D unclear. The ends were cut back, 1 base at V and 6 bases at J, with 11 bases in the middle. The CDR3 loop spans 13 amino acids. Germline CDR1 and CDR2: SQVTM and ANQGSEA.

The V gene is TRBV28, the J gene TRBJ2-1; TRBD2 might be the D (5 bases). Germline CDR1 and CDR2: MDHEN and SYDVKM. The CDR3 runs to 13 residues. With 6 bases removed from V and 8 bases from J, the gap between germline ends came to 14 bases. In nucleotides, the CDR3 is TGTGCCAGCAGCCAAAATGAGGGCGATGAGCAGTTCTTC. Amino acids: CASSQNEGDEQFF.

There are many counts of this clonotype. The CDR3 nucleotides are TGCAGCGTTGAAGGACTAGCGGGAGACGAGCAGTACTTC. Amino acid sequence: CSVEGLAGDEQYF. The chain combines TRBV29-1 with TRBJ2-7, with TRBD2 identical over 12 bases. Germline V gene data show CDR1 as SQVTM and CDR2 as ANQGSEA. This CDR3 has 13 amino acids. After removal of 1 base from V and 5 bases from J, the junction contained 0 bases not matched to a gene.

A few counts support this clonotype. CDR3 in amino acids: CASSQALGLPAYGYTF. The CDR3 bases are TGCGCCAGCAGCCAAGCTTTGGGACTCCCAGCCTATGGCTACACCTTC. The V and J genes are TRBV4-1 and TRBJ1-2; tentative D call: TRBD1 (5 bases). V was shortened by 1 base and J by 4 bases, with 16 bases between the two germline ends. The CDR3 totals 16 residues. Germline assignment: CDR1 MGHRA and CDR2 YSYEKL.

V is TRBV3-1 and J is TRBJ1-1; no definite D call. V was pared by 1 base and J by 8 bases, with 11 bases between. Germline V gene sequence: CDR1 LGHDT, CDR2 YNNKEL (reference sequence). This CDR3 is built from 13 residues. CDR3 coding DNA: TGTGCCAGCAGCCAAGGTATGGAGGCGGAAGCTTTCTTT. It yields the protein CASSQGMEAEAFF.

CDR3 amino acids: CSVNPDSHYEQYF. CDR3 sequence (DNA): TGCAGCGTTAATCCCGACAGCCACTACGAGCAGTACTTC. The rearrangement links TRBV29-1 to TRBJ2-7; possibly TRBD1 for D (5 bases). Germline V lookup: CDR1 SQVTM, CDR2 ANQGSEA. This CDR3 is 13 amino acids long. The V and J ends lost 5 bases and 3 bases respectively, with 14 bases between them.

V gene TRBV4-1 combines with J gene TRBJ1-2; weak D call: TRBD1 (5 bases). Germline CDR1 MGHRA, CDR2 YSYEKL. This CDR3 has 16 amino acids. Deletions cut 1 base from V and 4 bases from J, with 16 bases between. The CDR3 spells CASSQVPGHPAYGYTF. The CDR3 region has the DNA TGCGCCAGCAGCCAAGTCCCAGGACACCCAGCCTATGGCTACACCTTC.

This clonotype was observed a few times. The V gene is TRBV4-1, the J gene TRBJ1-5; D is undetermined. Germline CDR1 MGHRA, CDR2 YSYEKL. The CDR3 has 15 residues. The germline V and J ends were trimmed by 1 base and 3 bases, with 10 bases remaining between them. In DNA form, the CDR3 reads TGCGCCAGCAGCCAAGTTGGACTGAACAATCAGCCCCAGCATTTT. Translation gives CASSQVGLNNQPQHF.

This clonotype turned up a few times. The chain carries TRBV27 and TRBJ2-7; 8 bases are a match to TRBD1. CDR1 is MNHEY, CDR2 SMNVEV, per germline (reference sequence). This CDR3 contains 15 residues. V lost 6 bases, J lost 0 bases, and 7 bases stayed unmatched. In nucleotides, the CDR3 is TGTGCCAGCAGCCCGGACAGGGCTAACTCCTACGAGCAGTACTTC. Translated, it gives CASSPDRANSYEQYF.

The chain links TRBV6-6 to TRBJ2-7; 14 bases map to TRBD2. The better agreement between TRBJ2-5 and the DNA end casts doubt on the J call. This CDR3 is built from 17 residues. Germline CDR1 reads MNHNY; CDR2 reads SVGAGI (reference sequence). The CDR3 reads CASSYAGTSGRWKTQYF. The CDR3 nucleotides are TGTGCCAGCAGTTACGCCGGGACTAGCGGGAGATGGAAGACCCAGTACTTC.

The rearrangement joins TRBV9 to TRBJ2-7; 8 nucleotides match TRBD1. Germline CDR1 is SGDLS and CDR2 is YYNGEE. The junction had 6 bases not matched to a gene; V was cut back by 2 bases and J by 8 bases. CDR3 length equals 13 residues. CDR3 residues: CASSVRTGTKQYF. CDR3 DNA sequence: TGTGCCAGCAGCGTCCGGACAGGGACCAAGCAGTACTTC.

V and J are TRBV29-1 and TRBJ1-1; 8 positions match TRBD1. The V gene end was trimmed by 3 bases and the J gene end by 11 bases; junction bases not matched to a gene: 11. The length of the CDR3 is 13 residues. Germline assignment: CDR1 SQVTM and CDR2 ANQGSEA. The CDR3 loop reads CSVESADRVHAFF. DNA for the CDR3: TGCAGCGTTGAGTCGGCGGACAGGGTTCACGCTTTCTTT. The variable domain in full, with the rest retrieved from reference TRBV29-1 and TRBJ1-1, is SAVISQKPSRDICQRGTSLTIQCQVDSQVTMMFWYRQQPGQSLTLIATANQGSEATYESGFVIDKFPISRPNLTFSTLTVSNMSPEDSSIYLCSVESADRVHAFFGQGTRLTVV.

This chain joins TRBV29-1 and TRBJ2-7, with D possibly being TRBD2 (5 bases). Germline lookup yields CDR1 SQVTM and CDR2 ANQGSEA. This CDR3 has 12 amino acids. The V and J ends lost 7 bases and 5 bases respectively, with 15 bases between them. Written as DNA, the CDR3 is TGCAGCGGGTCGGGGAGCGGTCACGAGCAGTACTTC. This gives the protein CSGSGSGHEQYF.

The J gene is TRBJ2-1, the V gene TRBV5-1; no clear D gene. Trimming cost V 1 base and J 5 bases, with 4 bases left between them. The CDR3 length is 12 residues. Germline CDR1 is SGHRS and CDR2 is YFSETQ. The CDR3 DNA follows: TGCGCCAGCAGCTTGCAGAACAATGAGCAGTTCTTC. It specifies CASSLQNNEQFF.

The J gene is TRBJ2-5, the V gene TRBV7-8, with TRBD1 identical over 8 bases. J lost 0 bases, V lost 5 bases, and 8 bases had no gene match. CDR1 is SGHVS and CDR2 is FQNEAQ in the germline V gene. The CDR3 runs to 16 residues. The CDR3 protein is CASSGRTGRDQETQYF. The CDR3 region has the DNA TGTGCCAGCAGCGGTCGGACAGGGAGAGACCAAGAGACCCAGTACTTC.

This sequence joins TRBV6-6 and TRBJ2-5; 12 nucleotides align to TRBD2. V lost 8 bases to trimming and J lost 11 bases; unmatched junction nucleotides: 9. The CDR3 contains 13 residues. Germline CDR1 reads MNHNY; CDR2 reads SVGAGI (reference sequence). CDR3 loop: CASAPSGGGEQYF. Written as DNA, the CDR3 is TGTGCCAGCGCCCCTAGCGGGGGGGGGGAGCAGTACTTC.

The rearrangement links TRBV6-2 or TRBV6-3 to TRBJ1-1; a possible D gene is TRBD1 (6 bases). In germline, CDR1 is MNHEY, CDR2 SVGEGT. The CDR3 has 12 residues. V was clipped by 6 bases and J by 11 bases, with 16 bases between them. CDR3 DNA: TGTGCCAGCAGCATAACAGGGACCCGTGCTTTCTTT. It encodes CASSITGTRAFF.

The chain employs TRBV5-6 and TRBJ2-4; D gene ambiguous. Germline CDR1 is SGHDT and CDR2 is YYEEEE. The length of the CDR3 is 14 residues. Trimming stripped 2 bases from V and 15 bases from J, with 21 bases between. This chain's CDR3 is CASSFLTPYSVRYF. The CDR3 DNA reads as TGTGCCAGCAGCTTCCTCACCCCCTACAGCGTTCGGTACTTC. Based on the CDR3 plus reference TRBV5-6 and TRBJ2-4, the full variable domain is DAGVTQSPTHLIKTRGQQVTLRCSPKSGHDTVSWYQQALGQGPQFIFQYYEEEERQRGNFPDRFSGHQFPNYSSELNVNALLLGDSALYLCASSFLTPYSVRYFGAGTRLSVL.

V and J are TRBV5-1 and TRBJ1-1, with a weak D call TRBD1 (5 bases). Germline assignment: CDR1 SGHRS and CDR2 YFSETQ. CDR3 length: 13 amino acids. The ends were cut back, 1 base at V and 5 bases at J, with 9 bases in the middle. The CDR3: CASSLSEGTEAFF. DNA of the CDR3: TGCGCCAGCAGCTTGTCGGAGGGGACTGAAGCTTTCTTT.

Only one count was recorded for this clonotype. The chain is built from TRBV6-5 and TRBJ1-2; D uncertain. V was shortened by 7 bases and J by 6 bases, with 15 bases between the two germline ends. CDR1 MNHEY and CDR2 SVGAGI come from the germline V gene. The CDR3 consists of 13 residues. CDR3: CASKRRDRDGYTF. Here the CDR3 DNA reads TGTGCCAGCAAGCGACGGGATCGAGATGGCTACACCTTC.

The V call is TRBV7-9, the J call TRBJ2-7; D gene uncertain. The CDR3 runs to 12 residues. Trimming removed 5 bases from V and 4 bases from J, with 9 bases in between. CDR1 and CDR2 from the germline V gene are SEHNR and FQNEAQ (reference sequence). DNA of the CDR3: TGTGCCAGCAGCCCACAAATTTACGAGCAGTACTTC. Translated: CASSPQIYEQYF.